These 26 T cell receptor beta chains came from one sample sequenced in a study of T cells in Graves' hyperthyroidism and ophthalmopathy. It was RNA transcripts that yielded the amplified TCR beta CDR3 regions. HTBI primers were the set used in a first-round RT-PCR of the TCR CDR3. One entry per CDR3 protein results from TCRdb running MiXCR on the multiplex PCR reads. This sample has about 500,000 distinct CDR3 sequences, with roughly 45% found just once. Input material: peripheral blood or thyroid tissue (not recorded which). These receptors were collected from an adult woman with Graves' disease, either hyperthyroidism or ophthalmopathy (not recorded which).

The chain uses TRBV6-5 and TRBJ2-7; the match to TRBD1 covers 11 bases. Per germline, CDR1 MNHEY and CDR2 SVGAGI. The trim removed 6 bases at V and 3 bases at J, leaving 13 bases unmatched. The CDR3 spans 17 residues. Here the CDR3 reads CASRISTSGTGGYEQYF. Here the CDR3 DNA reads TGTGCCAGCAGGATCTCGACCAGCGGGACAGGGGGCTACGAGCAGTACTTC.

The chain links TRBV7-9 to TRBJ1-1; TRBD1 might be the D (5 bases). The CDR3 is made up of 13 amino acids. V lost 5 bases and J lost 4, with 11 bases in between. Looked up from germline, CDR1 is SEHNR and CDR2 is FQNEAQ (reference sequence). CDR3 protein: CASSTRTSTEAFF. The CDR3 DNA sequence: TGTGCCAGCAGCACCAGGACATCCACTGAAGCTTTCTTT.

This clonotype was observed a few times. The chain carries TRBV10-3 and TRBJ1-5; TRBD1 matches 7 bases. Looked up from germline, CDR1 is ENHRY and CDR2 is SYGVKD. This CDR3 comprises 14 residues. Trimming cost V 10 bases and J 0 bases; bases outside gene matches: 6. CDR3: CATRDRTSNQPQHF. The CDR3 DNA reads as TGTGCCACCAGGGACAGAACTAGCAATCAGCCCCAGCATTTT.

The rearrangement links TRBV10-3 to TRBJ1-5; D unresolved. V was trimmed by 3 bases and J by 5 bases, leaving 5 bases between them. Germline V lookup: CDR1 ENHRY, CDR2 SYGVKD. The CDR3 has 12 residues. DNA for the CDR3: TGTGCCATCAGTGAAGGGTATCAGCCCCAGCATTTT. Translating gives CAISEGYQPQHF.

There are a few counts of this clonotype. The rearrangement joins TRBV3-1 to TRBJ1-1, with D perhaps matching TRBD1 (5 bases). Deletions cut 4 bases from V and 4 bases from J, with 19 bases between. The V gene's germline CDR1 is LGHDT and CDR2 YNNKEL (reference sequence). CDR3 length: 16 amino acids. CDR3: CASSPRERGRSTEAFF. CDR3 DNA: TGTGCCAGCAGCCCGAGAGAACGGGGGAGAAGCACTGAAGCTTTCTTT.

With respect to this clonotype: This CDR3 fails to terminate in the conserved phenylalanine or tryptophan, so it likely reflects a read error. The chain employs TRBV29-1 and TRBJ1-2; no clear D. The CDR3 is 12 residues long. CDR1 is SQVTM and CDR2 is ANQGSEA in the germline V gene. Trimming left V 0 bases short and J 9 bases short, with 11 bases between. CDR3 in DNA: TGCAGCGTTGAAGACTCCCCAGGTCGCTACACCTCC. This gives the protein CSVEDSPGRYTS.

This clonotype has just one count. At one boundary the junction diverges from the germline segment, which might be a read error. V usage is TRBV9 and J usage is TRBJ2-2, with 7 positions matching TRBD1. The CDR3 has 13 amino acids. Germline CDR1 and CDR2: SGDLS and YYNGEE. CDR3 loop: CASSVGGAGGLFF. Here the CDR3 DNA reads TGTGCCAGCAGCGTAGGAGGGGCAGGGGGGCTGTTTTTT.

This clonotype was found many times. This chain connects TRBV10-3 to TRBJ1-5; no definite D call. V was clipped by 4 bases and J by 2 bases, with 9 bases between them. The CDR3 spans 14 residues. Germline values: CDR1 ENHRY, CDR2 SYGVKD. CDR3 in amino acids: CAISAREGNQPQHF. The CDR3 coding sequence is TGTGCCATCAGTGCCCGGGAGGGCAATCAGCCCCAGCATTTT.

The chain has TRBV11-2 and TRBJ1-1; D perhaps matches TRBD1 (5 bases). The CDR3 has 12 amino acids. Deletions cut 8 bases from V and 10 bases from J, with 17 bases between. Germline lookup yields CDR1 SGHAT and CDR2 FQNNGV. This CDR3 reads CASYPRPGGAFF. The CDR3 bases are TGTGCCAGCTATCCTAGACCCGGGGGAGCTTTCTTT.

This sequence joins TRBV15 and TRBJ1-5; 7 bases are a match to TRBD1. The CDR3 is 13 residues long. The V and J ends lost 6 bases and 6 bases, in that order; junction bases with no gene match: 5. Germline V gene sequence: CDR1 LNHNV, CDR2 YYDKDF (reference sequence). The CDR3 sequence is CATSTGEGQPQHF. CDR3 in DNA: TGTGCCACCAGTACAGGGGAAGGTCAGCCCCAGCATTTT. The whole variable domain, remainder taken from reference TRBV15 and TRBJ1-5, is DAMVIQNPRYQVTQFGKPVTLSCSQTLNHNVMYWYQQKSSQAPKLLFHYYDKDFNNEADTPDNFQSRRPNTSFCFLDIRSPGLGDTAMYLCATSTGEGQPQHFGDGTRLSIL.

The chain couples TRBV6-5 to TRBJ2-7; the match to TRBD2 covers 16 bases. Germline V CDR1 and CDR2: MNHEY, SVGAGI. This CDR3 is built from 18 residues. Germline trimming cut 8 bases from V and 4 bases from J; bases unmatched to any gene: 14. The CDR3 bases are TGTGCCAGCCGAGAGGGACTAGCGGGAGGGCGATCTAGGTACGAGCAGTACTTC. It yields the protein CASREGLAGGRSRYEQYF.

The table lists this clonotype with many counts. The chain joins TRBV5-8 to TRBJ2-5; 13 bases are shared with TRBD2. V lost 1 base to trimming and J lost 7 bases; unmatched junction nucleotides: 7. The CDR3 contains 16 residues. The germline V gene has CDR1 SGHTS and CDR2 YDEGEE. CDR3 protein: CASSLTSGRALGTQYF. Here the CDR3 DNA reads TGTGCCAGCAGCTTGACTAGCGGGAGGGCCCTGGGGACCCAGTACTTC.

The rearrangement uses TRBV19 and TRBJ1-5; D ambiguous. Germline V CDR1 and CDR2: LNHDA, SQIVND (reference sequence). V was cut by 2 bases and J by 1 base, with 6 bases left in between. The CDR3 is made up of 14 amino acids. CDR3 loop: CASSIITSNQPQHF. Here the CDR3 DNA reads TGTGCCAGTAGTATAATTACCAGCAATCAGCCCCAGCATTTT. Supplemented by reference TRBV19 and TRBJ1-5, the full variable domain reads DGGITQSPKYLFRKEGQNVTLSCEQNLNHDAMYWYRQDPGQGLRLIYYSQIVNDFQKGDIAEGYSVSREKKESFPLTVTSAQKNPTAFYLCASSIITSNQPQHFGDGTRLSIL.

Ten or more counts support this clonotype. The rearrangement links TRBV20-1 to TRBJ1-1; D possibly corresponds to TRBD1 (5 bases). The CDR3 contains 14 residues. Germline V gives CDR1 DFQATT, CDR2 SNEGSKA (reference sequence). Trimming cost V 5 bases and J 0 bases, with 13 bases left between them. The CDR3 DNA follows: TGCAGTGCTCCAGGGTCATATATGAACACTGAAGCTTTCTTT. This sequence encodes CSAPGSYMNTEAFF.

V usage is TRBV6-6 and J usage is TRBJ2-7; D tentatively reads TRBD1 or TRBD2 (5 bases each). Germline V gene lookup returns CDR1 MNHNY and CDR2 SVGAGI (reference sequence). This CDR3 is 14 amino acids long. V was pared by 5 bases and J by 3 bases, with 14 bases between. The CDR3 bases are TGTGCCAGCAGTACGGGGCAGGCGGGCTACGAGCAGTACTTC. Protein: CASSTGQAGYEQYF.

This clonotype has ten or more counts. V and J are TRBV7-2 and TRBJ2-7, with 7 positions matching TRBD2. Losses at the gene ends were 5 bases for V and 6 bases for J; bases not matched to a gene: 10. Per germline, CDR1 SGHTA and CDR2 FQGNSA. The CDR3 is 14 residues long. As DNA, the CDR3 is TGTGCCAGCAGCCCCCGAGCGGGAAGGGGCGAGCAGTACTTC. It translates to CASSPRAGRGEQYF.

At least ten counts were recorded for this clonotype. The chain uses TRBV29-1 and TRBJ1-2, with D uncertain. CDR1 is SQVTM, CDR2 ANQGSEA, per germline. V was trimmed by 0 bases and J by 3 bases, leaving 8 bases between them. This CDR3 is built from 13 residues. This CDR3 is CSVEDGSHYGYTF. For the CDR3, the DNA is TGCAGCGTTGAAGATGGATCCCACTATGGCTACACCTTC.

The chain combines TRBV14 with TRBJ2-2; no definite D call. The CDR3 loop spans 14 amino acids. Trimming shortened V by 3 bases and J by 4 bases, and 9 bases separated the two germline ends. Germline CDR1 reads SGHDN; CDR2 reads FVKESK. CDR3 bases: TGTGCCAGCAGCCAGCAGAGCGTCACCGGGGAGCTGTTTTTT. It is translated as CASSQQSVTGELFF. Filled out from reference TRBV14 and TRBJ2-2, the complete variable domain reads EAGVTQFPSHSVIEKGQTVTLRCDPISGHDNLYWYRRVMGKEIKFLLHFVKESKQDESGMPNNRFLAERTGGTYSTLKVQPAELEDSGVYFCASSQQSVTGELFFGEGSRLTVL.

About this clonotype itself: A read error is possible here, since a much larger clone lies one base away. The chain is built from TRBV20-1 and TRBJ2-7; 8 nucleotides align to TRBD1. Per germline, CDR1 DFQATT and CDR2 SNEGSKA (reference sequence). V gave up 1 base and J gave up 5 bases; unmatched junction bases: 7. The CDR3 spans 14 residues. CDR3 sequence reads: CSARGPPTGDEQYF. CDR3 sequence (DNA): TGCAGTGCTAGAGGCCCCCCGACAGGGGACGAGCAGTACTTC.

The chain has TRBV15 and TRBJ1-4, with a tentative D call TRBD1 (5 bases). Germline CDR1 reads LNHNV; CDR2 reads YYDKDF (reference sequence). The CDR3 is 15 residues long. Trimming removed 1 base from V and 7 bases from J, with 13 bases in between. CDR3 bases: TGTGCCACCAGCAGAGGGAATAGGGGTAGTGAAAAACTGTTTTTT. Amino acids: CATSRGNRGSEKLFF. Together with reference TRBV15 and TRBJ1-4, the CDR3 gives the full variable domain: DAMVIQNPRYQVTQFGKPVTLSCSQTLNHNVMYWYQQKSSQAPKLLFHYYDKDFNNEADTPDNFQSRRPNTSFCFLDIRSPGLGDTAMYLCATSRGNRGSEKLFFGSGTQLSVL.

This chain joins TRBV12-3 or TRBV12-4 and TRBJ2-7, with 7 bases lining up with TRBD1. After removal of 5 bases from V and 7 bases from J, the junction contained 11 bases not matched to a gene. The CDR3 is 14 amino acids. This CDR3 reads CASSTGQHLGEQYF. The CDR3 nucleotides are TGTGCCAGCAGTACGGGACAGCACCTTGGGGAGCAGTACTTC.

This sequence joins TRBV6-1 and TRBJ2-7; 7 nucleotides align to TRBD1. This CDR3 comprises 14 residues. Germline loops: CDR1 MNHNS, CDR2 SASEGT. Unmatched junction bases numbered 6, after V lost 6 bases and J lost 1 base. CDR3 DNA: TGTGCCAGCAGACAGGGGCCTACGTCCTACGAGCAGTACTTC. It codes for CASRQGPTSYEQYF.

The chain uses TRBV10-2 and TRBJ1-1, with D maybe TRBD1 (5 bases). Trimming removed 6 bases from V and 4 bases from J, with 12 bases in between. Germline values: CDR1 WSHSY, CDR2 SAAADI. The CDR3 length is 13 residues. CDR3 nucleotides: TGCGCCAGCAGGGGAGCGGGGGGCACTGAAGCTTTCTTT. Its protein is CASRGAGGTEAFF.

The V gene is TRBV29-1, the J gene TRBJ1-2, with 12 positions matching TRBD1. The CDR3 has 14 amino acids. CDR1 and CDR2 from the germline V gene are SQVTM and ANQGSEA. V lost 8 bases, J lost 4 bases, and 8 bases stayed unmatched. Here the CDR3 reads CSSGGTGGGYGYTF. The CDR3 region has the DNA TGCAGCTCCGGCGGGACAGGGGGCGGCTATGGCTACACCTTC.

This clonotype came up many times. V usage is TRBV20-1 and J usage is TRBJ1-4; unclear D gene. The germline gives CDR1 DFQATT, CDR2 SNEGSKA (reference sequence). Deletions cut 0 bases from V and 5 bases from J, with 13 bases between. CDR3 size: 15 residues. CDR3 DNA sequence: TGCAGTGCTAGAGATGTAGTCGGAAGCAATGAAAAACTGTTTTTT. The encoded protein is CSARDVVGSNEKLFF.

The gene calls are TRBV7-9 and TRBJ1-1, with 9 nucleotides matching TRBD1. From germline, CDR1 is SEHNR and CDR2 FQNEAQ (reference sequence). V lost 7 bases and J lost 7; bases outside the gene matches: 13. The CDR3 has 15 amino acids. In DNA, the CDR3 is TGTGCCAGCACCCTTACCGGGACAGGGTTGGGTGAAGCTTTCTTT. Protein: CASTLTGTGLGEAFF.